The clone carrying this T cell receptor (beta chain) occurred many times. Its specificity is not known. TCR beta CDR3 sequences were amplified from RNA transcripts. A set of HTBI primers served as the primers for a first-round RT-PCR of the TCR CDR3. TCRdb ran MiXCR on the multiplex PCR reads and lists one entry per CDR3 protein. The profile covers nearly 750,000 distinct CDR3 sequences, with around 40% appearing a single time and around 32% taken by the ten largest. If no ophthalmopathy progression occurred within 18 months, Graves' hyperthyroidism was stable. In patients aged 18 to 65, hyperthyroidism was newly diagnosed, with duration under 2 months. The diagnoses drew upon clinical symptoms, serum thyroxine and TRAb, thyroid ultrasound and orbital computed tomography. The data were taken from a study of T cells in Graves' hyperthyroidism and ophthalmopathy. Trimming pared 5 bases from V and 0 bases from J, leaving 7 bases between. Germline CDR1 reads SNHLY; CDR2 reads FYNNEI. This CDR3 region has 14 residues.

Whole-study results and caveats: Most thyroid clonotypes expanded above 0.001 were also detected in blood.

Source material: blood. The chain combines TRBV2 with TRBJ1-4; D is undetermined. The sequence was obtained from a woman aged 40 to 49 with Graves' hyperthyroidism. The CDR3 coding sequence is TGTGCCAGCAGTAACCTTGCAACTAATGAAAAACTGTTTTTT. It encodes CASSNLATNEKLFF.